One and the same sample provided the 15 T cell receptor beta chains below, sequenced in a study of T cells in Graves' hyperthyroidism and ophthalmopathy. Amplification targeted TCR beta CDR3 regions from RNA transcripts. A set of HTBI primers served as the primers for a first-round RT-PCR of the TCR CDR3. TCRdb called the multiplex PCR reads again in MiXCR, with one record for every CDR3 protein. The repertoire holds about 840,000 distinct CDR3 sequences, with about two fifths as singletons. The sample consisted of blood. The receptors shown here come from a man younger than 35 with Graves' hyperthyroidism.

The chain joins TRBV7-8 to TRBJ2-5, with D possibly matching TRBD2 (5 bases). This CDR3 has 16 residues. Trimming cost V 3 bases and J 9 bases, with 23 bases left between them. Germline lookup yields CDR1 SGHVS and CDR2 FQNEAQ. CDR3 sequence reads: CASSFGGRGANQPQYF. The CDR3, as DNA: TGTGCCAGCAGCTTCGGCGGTCGGGGTGCCAATCAGCCCCAGTACTTC.

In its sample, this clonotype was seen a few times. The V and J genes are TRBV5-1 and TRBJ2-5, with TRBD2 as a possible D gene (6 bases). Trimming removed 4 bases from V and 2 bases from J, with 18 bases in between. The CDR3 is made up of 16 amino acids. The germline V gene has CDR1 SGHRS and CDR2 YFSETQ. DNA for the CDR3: TGCGCCAGCAGCCCGTCCGGGCGGGGTGTACAAGAGACCCAGTACTTC. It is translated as CASSPSGRGVQETQYF.

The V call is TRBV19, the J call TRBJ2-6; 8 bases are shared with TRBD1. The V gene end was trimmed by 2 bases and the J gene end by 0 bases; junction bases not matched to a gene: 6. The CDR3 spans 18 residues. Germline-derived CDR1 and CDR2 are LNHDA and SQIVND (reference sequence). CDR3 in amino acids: CASSIIGQGLSGANVLTF. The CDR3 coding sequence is TGTGCCAGTAGTATAATAGGACAGGGACTCTCTGGGGCCAACGTCCTGACTTTC.

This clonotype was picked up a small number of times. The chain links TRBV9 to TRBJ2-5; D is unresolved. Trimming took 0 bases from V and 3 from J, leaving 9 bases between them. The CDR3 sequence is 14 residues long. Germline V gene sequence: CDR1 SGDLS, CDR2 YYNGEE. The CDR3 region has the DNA TGTGCCAGCAGCGTAGGAATGGCGGAAGAGACCCAGTACTTC. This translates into CASSVGMAEETQYF.

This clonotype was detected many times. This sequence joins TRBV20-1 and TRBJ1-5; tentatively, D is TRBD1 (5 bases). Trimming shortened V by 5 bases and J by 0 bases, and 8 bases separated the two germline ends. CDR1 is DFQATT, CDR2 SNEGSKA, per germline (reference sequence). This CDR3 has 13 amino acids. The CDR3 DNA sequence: TGCAGTGCTTCAACAGGTAGCAATCAGCCCCAGCATTTT. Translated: CSASTGSNQPQHF.

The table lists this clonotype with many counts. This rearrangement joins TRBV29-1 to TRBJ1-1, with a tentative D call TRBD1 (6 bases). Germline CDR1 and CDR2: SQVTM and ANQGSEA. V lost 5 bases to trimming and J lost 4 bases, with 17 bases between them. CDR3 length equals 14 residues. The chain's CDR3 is CSVTGRVTGTEAFF. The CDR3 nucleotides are TGCAGCGTTACGGGTCGGGTGACAGGCACTGAAGCTTTCTTT.

The CDR3 loop is CASAPGTREKLFF. The CDR3 DNA reads as TGTGCCAGCGCCCCAGGGACGAGAGAAAAACTGTTTTTT. J is TRBJ1-4 and V is TRBV11-2, with a tentative D call TRBD1 (5 bases). This CDR3 region has 13 residues. Looked up from germline, CDR1 is SGHAT and CDR2 is FQNNGV. Trimming stripped 8 bases from V and 8 bases from J, with 15 bases between.

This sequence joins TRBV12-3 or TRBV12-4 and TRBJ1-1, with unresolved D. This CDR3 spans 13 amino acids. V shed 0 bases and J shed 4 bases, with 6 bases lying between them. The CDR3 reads CASSLALSTEAFF. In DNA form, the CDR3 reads TGTGCCAGCAGTTTAGCGCTAAGCACTGAAGCTTTCTTT.

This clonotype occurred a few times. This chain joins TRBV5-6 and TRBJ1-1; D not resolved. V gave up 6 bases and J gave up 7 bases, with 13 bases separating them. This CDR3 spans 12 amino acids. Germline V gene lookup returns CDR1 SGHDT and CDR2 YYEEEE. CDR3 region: CASNRAAGEAFF. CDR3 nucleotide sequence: TGTGCCAGCAATCGGGCCGCCGGTGAAGCTTTCTTT.

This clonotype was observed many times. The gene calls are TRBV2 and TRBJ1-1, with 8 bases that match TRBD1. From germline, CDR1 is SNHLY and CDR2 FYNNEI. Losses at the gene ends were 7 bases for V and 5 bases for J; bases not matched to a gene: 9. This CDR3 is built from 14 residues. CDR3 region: CASILQGGETEAFF. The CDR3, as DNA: TGTGCCAGCATCCTACAGGGGGGGGAGACTGAAGCTTTCTTT. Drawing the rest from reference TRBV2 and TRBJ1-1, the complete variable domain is EPEVTQTPSHQVTQMGQEVILRCVPISNHLYFYWYRQILGQKVEFLVSFYNNEISEKSEIFDDQFSVERPDGSNFTLKIRSTKLEDSAMYFCASILQGGETEAFFGQGTRLTVV.

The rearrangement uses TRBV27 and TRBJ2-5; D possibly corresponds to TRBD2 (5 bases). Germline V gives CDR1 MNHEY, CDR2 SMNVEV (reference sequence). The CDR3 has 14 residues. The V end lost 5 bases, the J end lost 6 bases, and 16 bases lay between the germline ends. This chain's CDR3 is CASSAPTRVKTQYF. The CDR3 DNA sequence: TGTGCCAGCAGTGCCCCTACTAGAGTGAAGACCCAGTACTTC.

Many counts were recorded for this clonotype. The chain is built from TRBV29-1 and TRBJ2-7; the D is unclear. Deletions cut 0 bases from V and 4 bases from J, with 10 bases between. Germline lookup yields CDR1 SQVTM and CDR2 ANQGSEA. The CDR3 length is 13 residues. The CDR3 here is CSVEDPSLYEQYF. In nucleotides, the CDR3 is TGCAGCGTTGAAGATCCTAGTCTGTACGAGCAGTACTTC.

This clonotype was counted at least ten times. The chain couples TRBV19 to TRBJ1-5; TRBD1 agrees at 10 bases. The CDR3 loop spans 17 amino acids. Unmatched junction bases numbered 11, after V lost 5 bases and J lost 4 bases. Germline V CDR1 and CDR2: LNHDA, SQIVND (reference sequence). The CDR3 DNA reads TGTGCCAGTAGTGCGACCGGGACAGGGGTAGGGAATCAGCCCCAGCATTTT. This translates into CASSATGTGVGNQPQHF. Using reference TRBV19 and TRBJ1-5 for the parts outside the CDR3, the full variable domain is DGGITQSPKYLFRKEGQNVTLSCEQNLNHDAMYWYRQDPGQGLRLIYYSQIVNDFQKGDIAEGYSVSREKKESFPLTVTSAQKNPTAFYLCASSATGTGVGNQPQHFGDGTRLSIL.

The CDR3 bases are TGTGCCAGCAGCTTGGTACTAAGGGACCACGAGCAGTACTTC. It specifies CASSLVLRDHEQYF. This chain links TRBV5-4 with TRBJ2-7, with D perhaps matching TRBD1 or TRBD2 (5 bases each). CDR1 is SGHNT and CDR2 is YYREEE in the germline V gene (reference sequence). V gave up 0 bases and J gave up 5 bases, with 12 bases separating them. There are 14 residues in the CDR3.

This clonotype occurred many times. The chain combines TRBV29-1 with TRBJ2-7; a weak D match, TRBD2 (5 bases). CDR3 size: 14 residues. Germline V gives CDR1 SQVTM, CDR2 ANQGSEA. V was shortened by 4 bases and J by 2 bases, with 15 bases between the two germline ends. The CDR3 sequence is CSVGTRGLPYEQYF. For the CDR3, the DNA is TGCAGCGTTGGCACCCGAGGGCTGCCCTACGAGCAGTACTTC.